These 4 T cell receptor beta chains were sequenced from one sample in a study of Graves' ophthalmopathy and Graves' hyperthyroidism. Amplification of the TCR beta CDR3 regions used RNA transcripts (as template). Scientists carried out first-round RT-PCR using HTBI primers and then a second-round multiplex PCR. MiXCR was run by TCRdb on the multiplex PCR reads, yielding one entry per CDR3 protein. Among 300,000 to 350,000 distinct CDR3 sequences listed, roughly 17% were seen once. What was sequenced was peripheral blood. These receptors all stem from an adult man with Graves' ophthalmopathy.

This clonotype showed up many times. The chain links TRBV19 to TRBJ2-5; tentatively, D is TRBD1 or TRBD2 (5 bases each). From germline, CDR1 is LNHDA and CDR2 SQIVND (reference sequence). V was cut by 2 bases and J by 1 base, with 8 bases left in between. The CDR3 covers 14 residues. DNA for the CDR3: TGTGCCAGTAGTATATTAGGGACCCAAGAGACCCAGTACTTC. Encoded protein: CASSILGTQETQYF.

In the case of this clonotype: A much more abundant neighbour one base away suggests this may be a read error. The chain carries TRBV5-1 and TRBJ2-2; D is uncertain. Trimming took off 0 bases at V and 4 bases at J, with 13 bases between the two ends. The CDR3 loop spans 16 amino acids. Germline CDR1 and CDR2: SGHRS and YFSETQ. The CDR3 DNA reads TGCGCCAGCAGCTTGGTTGGGGATGTGGCCACCGGGGAGCTGTTTTTT. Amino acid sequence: CASSLVGDVATGELFF.

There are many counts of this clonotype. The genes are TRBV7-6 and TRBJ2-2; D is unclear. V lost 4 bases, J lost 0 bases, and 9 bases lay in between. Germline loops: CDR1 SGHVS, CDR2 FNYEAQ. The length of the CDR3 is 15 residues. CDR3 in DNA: TGTGCCAGCAGCTCCGCATACGCGAACACCGGGGAGCTGTTTTTT. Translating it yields CASSSAYANTGELFF.

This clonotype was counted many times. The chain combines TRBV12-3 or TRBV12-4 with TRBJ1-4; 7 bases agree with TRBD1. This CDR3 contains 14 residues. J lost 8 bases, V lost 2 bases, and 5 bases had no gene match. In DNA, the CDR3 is TGTGCCAGCAGTTTAAGGCAGGGGGGAGAAAAACTGTTTTTT. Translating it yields CASSLRQGGEKLFF.